These T cell receptor beta chains were read from a single sample in a study of OX40 agonist ivuxolimab in advanced cancers. The repertoire was sequenced with immunoSEQ multiplex PCR; TCRdb's copy has only in-frame clones and lacks some. The table includes about 33,000 clones, around 90% detected once. Sequences were derived from CD4+ or CD8+ T cells sorted from blood, sampled in a trial of the OX40 agonist ivuxolimab. These receptors all stem from an adult with an advanced solid tumor such as melanoma, head and neck, liver or kidney cancer. Each CDR3 is given with its conserved first and last residue.

TRBV30 | CAWSVPILGEFESGELFF
TRBV2 | CASSEEGAGIYEQYF
TRBV19 | CASSIVSGPYNEQFF
TRBV18 | CASSPGTGQYNEQFF
TRBV9 | CASTPGLVVWETQYF
TRBV7-9 | CASSLARGSGAFF
TRBV13 | CASGDRAYEQYF
TRBV5-1 | CASFSGESSGEKLFF
TRBV7-9 | CASSLVTSKDYEQYF
TRBV7-6 | CASSLTPNNEQFF
TRBV7-9 | CASSPPLGVGETQYF
TRBV5-5 | CASSWRLGELFF
TRBV13 | CASSSEEGTEAFF
TRBV7-9 | CASVVGAGTEAFF
TRBV5-6 | CASSARWAGSIREQYF
TRBV28 | CASASGTGLYEQYF
TRBV2 | CASSRPREGGTDTQYF
TRBV7-9 | CASSLDPRGETQYF
TRBV6-5 | CASTPGGPPVDEQFF
TRBV7-2 | CASSTPGLAGPPRSYEQYF
TRBV7-8 | CASSLMGPTEAFF
TRBV27 | CASSADTLGSTDTQYF
TRBV30 | CAWSEQGGYGYTF
TRBV28 | CASSFVSYEQYF
TRBV10-3 | CAIQEAVRDGYTF
TRBV27 | CASSFLAGGPDTQYF
TRBV2 | CASSDIGTGNTEAFF
TRBV5-6 | CASSPTSSRENSYEQYF
TRBV13 | CASSLVRGREQYF
TRBV4-1 | CASRGSNEQFF
TRBV10-3 | CAISGWGETPGIEQFF
TRBV25-1 | CASGQGGEQYF
TRBV7-8 | CASSLEQVGQFF
TRBV11-2 | CASSSRGTNEQYF
TRBV19 | CASSRVAGGLNEQFF
TRBV2 | CASVKDRAHEKLFF
TRBV19 | CASTSDWDYGYTF
TRBV28 | CASSPGLARYEQYF
TRBV11-2 | CASSLREGGVLNEQFF
TRBV9 | CASSVGGSPYEQYF
TRBV11-1 | CASSSGTSDTTYNEQFF
TRBV7-8 | CASSLEGASRYF
TRBV13 | CASSVRLSGNTIYF
TRBV7-6 | CASSLGTGGLEKLFF
TRBV5-4 | CATVSSRNTGELFF
TRBV19 | CASSMGSGYYNEQFF
TRBV30 | CAWSEQGDEQFF